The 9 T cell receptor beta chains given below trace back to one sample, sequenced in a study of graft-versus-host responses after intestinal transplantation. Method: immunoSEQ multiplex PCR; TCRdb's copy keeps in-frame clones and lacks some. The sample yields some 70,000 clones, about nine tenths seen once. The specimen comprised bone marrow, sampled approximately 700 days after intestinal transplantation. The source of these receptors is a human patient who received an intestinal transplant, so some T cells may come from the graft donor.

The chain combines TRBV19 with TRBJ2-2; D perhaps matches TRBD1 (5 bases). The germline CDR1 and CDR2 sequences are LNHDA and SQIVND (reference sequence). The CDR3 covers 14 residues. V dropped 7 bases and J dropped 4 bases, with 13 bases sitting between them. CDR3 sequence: CASIRPGRTGELFF. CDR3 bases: TGTGCCAGTATTCGGCCAGGGCGCACCGGGGAGCTGTTTTTT.

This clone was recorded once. The CDR3 spells CASRGTGLSTDTQYF. The CDR3 bases are TGTGCCAGCAGGGGGACAGGGTTAAGCACAGATACGCAGTATTTT. The V call is TRBV28, the J call TRBJ2-3; 9 bases align to TRBD1. CDR1 is MDHEN and CDR2 is SYDVKM in the germline V gene. J was trimmed by 0 bases and V by 6 bases; bases with no gene match: 4. The CDR3 length is 15 residues. Looking up the rest from reference TRBV28 and TRBJ2-3 gives the full variable domain: DVKVTQSSRYLVKRTGEKVFLECVQDMDHENMFWYRQDPGLGLRLIYFSYDVKMKEKGDIPEGYSVSREKKERFSLILESASTNQTSMYLCASRGTGLSTDTQYFGPGTRLTVL.

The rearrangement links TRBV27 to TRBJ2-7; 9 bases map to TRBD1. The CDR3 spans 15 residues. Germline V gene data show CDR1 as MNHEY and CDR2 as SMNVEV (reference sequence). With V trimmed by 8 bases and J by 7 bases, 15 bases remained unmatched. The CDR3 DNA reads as TGTGCCAGCTCCACCCTCGGGACAGGGCTTAGGGAGCAGTACTTC. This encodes CASSTLGTGLREQYF.

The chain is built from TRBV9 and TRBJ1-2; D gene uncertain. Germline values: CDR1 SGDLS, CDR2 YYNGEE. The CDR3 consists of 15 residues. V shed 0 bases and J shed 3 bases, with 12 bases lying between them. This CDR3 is CASSVAIGTDYGYTF. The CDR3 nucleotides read TGTGCCAGCAGCGTAGCTATAGGAACAGACTATGGCTACACCTTC.

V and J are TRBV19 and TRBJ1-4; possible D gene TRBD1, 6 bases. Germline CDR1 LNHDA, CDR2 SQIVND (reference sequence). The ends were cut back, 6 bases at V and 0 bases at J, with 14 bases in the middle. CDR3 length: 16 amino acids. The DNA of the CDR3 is TGTGCCAGTAGGAGCAGGGGTGGGGCAACTAATGAAAAACTGTTTTTT. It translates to CASRSRGGATNEKLFF.

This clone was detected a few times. The CDR3 is CASRFKGPWFF. CDR3 in DNA: TGTGCCAGCAGATTCAAAGGGCCCTGGTTCTTT. The gene calls are TRBV7-3 and TRBJ1-1, with no clear D. Germline V gives CDR1 SGHTA, CDR2 FQGTGA. This CDR3 comprises 11 residues. The ends were cut back, 6 bases at V and 14 bases at J, with 16 bases in the middle.

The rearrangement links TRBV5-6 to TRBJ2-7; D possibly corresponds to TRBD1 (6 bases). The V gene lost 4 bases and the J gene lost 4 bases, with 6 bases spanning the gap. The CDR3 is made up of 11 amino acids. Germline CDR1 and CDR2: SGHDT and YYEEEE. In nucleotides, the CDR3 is TGTGCCAGCAGCCAGGGGTACGAGCAGTACTTC. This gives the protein CASSQGYEQYF. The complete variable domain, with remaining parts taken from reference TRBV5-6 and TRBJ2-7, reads DAGVTQSPTHLIKTRGQQVTLRCSPKSGHDTVSWYQQALGQGPQFIFQYYEEEERQRGNFPDRFSGHQFPNYSSELNVNALLLGDSALYLCASSQGYEQYFGPGTRLTVT.

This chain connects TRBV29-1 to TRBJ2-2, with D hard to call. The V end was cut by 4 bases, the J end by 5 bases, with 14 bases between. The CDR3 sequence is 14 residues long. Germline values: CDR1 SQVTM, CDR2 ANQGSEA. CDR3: CSVVFAVDTGELFF. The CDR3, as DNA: TGCAGCGTTGTTTTCGCGGTCGATACCGGGGAGCTGTTTTTT.

CDR3 DNA sequence: TGTGCCAGTAGTATCGACAGGTTCATCCCTGGAAACACCATATATTTT. It translates to CASSIDRFIPGNTIYF. V usage is TRBV19 and J usage is TRBJ1-3, with TRBD1 as a possible D gene (6 bases). The CDR3 is 16 amino acids. V was pared by 3 bases and J by 2 bases, with 14 bases between. Germline V CDR1 and CDR2: LNHDA, SQIVND (reference sequence). The entire variable domain, with the rest obtained from reference TRBV19 and TRBJ1-3, is as follows: DGGITQSPKYLFRKEGQNVTLSCEQNLNHDAMYWYRQDPGQGLRLIYYSQIVNDFQKGDIAEGYSVSREKKESFPLTVTSAQKNPTAFYLCASSIDRFIPGNTIYFGEGSWLTVV.